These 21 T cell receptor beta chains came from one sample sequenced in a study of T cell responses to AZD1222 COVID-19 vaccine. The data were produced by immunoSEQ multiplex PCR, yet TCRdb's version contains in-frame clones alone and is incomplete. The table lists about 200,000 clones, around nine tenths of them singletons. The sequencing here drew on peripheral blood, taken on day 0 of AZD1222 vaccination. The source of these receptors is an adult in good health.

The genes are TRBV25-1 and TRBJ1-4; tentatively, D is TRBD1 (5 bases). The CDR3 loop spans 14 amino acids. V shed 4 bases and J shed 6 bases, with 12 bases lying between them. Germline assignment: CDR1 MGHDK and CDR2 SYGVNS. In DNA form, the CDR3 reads TGTGCCAGCAGTGGCCGGGACGGCCATGAAAAACTGTTTTTT. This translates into CASSGRDGHEKLFF.

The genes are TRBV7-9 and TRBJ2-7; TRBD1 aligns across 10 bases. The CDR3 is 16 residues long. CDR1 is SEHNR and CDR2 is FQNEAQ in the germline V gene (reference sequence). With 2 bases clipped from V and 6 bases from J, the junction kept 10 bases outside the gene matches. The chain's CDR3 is CASSLIPGQGTSEQYF. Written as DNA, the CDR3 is TGTGCCAGCAGCTTAATTCCGGGACAGGGGACGTCCGAGCAGTACTTC.

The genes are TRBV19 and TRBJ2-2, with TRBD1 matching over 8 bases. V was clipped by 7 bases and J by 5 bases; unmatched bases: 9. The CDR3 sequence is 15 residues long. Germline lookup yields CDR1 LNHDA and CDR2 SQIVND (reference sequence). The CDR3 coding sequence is TGTGCCAGTAAGTCGACAGGGGTTCGTACCGGGGAGCTGTTTTTT. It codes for CASKSTGVRTGELFF.

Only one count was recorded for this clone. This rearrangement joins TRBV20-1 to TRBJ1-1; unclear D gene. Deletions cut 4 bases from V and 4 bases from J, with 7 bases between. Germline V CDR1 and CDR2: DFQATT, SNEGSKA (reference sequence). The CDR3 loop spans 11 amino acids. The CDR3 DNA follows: TGCAGTGCTATCTATATCACTGAAGCTTTCTTT. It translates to CSAIYITEAFF.

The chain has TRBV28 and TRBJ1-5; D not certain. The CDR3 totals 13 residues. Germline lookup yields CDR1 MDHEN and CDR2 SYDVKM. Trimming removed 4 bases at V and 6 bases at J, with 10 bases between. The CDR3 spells CASSSSAGQPQHF. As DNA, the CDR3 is TGTGCCAGCAGTTCCTCGGCGGGTCAGCCCCAGCATTTT.

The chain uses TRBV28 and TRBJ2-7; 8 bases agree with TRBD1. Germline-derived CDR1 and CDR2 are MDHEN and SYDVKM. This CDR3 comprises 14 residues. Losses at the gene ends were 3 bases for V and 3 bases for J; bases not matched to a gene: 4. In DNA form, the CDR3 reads TGTGCCAGCAGTTTCCTCGGACAGGGCTACGAGCAGTACTTC. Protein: CASSFLGQGYEQYF.

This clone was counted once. This chain's CDR3 is CASSTRGFGFEKLFF. In DNA, the CDR3 is TGTGCCAGCAGCACCCGGGGGTTCGGGTTTGAAAAACTGTTTTTT. The chain links TRBV5-8 to TRBJ1-4, with D perhaps matching TRBD1 (5 bases). Trimming took off 4 bases at V and 7 bases at J, with 17 bases between the two ends. Germline-derived CDR1 and CDR2 are SGHTS and YDEGEE. The CDR3 runs to 15 residues.

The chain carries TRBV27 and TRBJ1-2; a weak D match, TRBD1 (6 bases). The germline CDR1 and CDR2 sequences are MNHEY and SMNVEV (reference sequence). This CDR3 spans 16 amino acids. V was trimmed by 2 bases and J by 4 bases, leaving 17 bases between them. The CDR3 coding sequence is TGTGCCAGCAGTTTAATCGTCCAGGGGAGTATCTATGGCTACACCTTC. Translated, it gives CASSLIVQGSIYGYTF.

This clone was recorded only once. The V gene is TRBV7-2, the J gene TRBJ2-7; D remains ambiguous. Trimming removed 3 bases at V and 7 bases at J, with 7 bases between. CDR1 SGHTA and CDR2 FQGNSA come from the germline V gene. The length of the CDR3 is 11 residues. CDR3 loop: CASSFQDEQYF. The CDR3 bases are TGTGCCAGCAGCTTTCAAGATGAGCAGTACTTC. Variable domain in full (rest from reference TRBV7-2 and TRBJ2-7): GAGVSQSPSNKVTEKGKDVELRCDPISGHTALYWYRQSLGQGLEFLIYFQGNSAPDKSGLPSDRFSAERTGGSVSTLTIQRTQQEDSAVYLCASSFQDEQYFGPGTRLTVT.

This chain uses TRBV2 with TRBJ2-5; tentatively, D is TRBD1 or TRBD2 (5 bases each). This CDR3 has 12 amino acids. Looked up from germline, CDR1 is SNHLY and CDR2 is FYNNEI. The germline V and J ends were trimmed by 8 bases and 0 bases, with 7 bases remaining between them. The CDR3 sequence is CASEGYQETQYF. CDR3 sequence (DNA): TGTGCCAGCGAGGGGTACCAAGAGACCCAGTACTTC.

Written as DNA, the CDR3 is TGTGCCAGCAGCTCAGCGGCTTCACCCCTCCACTTT. This codes for CASSSAASPLHF. The chain uses TRBV7-2 and TRBJ1-6, with D uncertain. Trimming removed 4 bases from V and 9 bases from J, with 7 bases in between. The CDR3 extends over 12 amino acids. The germline V gene has CDR1 SGHTA and CDR2 FQGNSA. The whole variable domain, filled in from reference TRBV7-2 and TRBJ1-6, reads GAGVSQSPSNKVTEKGKDVELRCDPISGHTALYWYRQSLGQGLEFLIYFQGNSAPDKSGLPSDRFSAERTGGSVSTLTIQRTQQEDSAVYLCASSSAASPLHFGNGTRLTVT.

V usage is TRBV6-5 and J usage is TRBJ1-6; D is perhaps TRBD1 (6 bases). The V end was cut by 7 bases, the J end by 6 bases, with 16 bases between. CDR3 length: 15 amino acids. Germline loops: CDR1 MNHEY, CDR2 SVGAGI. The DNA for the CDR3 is TGTGCCAGCACCTTTACGACAGGATCTAATTCACCCCTCCACTTT. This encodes CASTFTTGSNSPLHF.

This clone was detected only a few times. The CDR3 nucleotides read TGTGCCAGCACGGGCACCGCCAATCAGCCCCAGCATTTT. Translated: CASTGTANQPQHF. This sequence joins TRBV2 and TRBJ1-5, with unresolved D. V was trimmed by 7 bases and J by 3 bases, leaving 10 bases between them. The germline gives CDR1 SNHLY, CDR2 FYNNEI. The CDR3 covers 13 residues.

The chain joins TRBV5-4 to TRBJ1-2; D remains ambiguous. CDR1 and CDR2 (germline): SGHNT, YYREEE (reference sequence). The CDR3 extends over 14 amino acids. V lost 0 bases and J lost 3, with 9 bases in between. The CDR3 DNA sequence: TGTGCCAGCAGCTTGGGAGGTCCCGACTATGGCTACACCTTC. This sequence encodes CASSLGGPDYGYTF.

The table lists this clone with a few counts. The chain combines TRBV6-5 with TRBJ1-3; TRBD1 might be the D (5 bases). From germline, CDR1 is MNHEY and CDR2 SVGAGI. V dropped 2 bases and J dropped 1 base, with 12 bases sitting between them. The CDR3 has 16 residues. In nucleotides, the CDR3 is TGTGCCAGCAGTTACGGGGCAGGGTTTTCTGGAAACACCATATATTTT. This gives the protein CASSYGAGFSGNTIYF.

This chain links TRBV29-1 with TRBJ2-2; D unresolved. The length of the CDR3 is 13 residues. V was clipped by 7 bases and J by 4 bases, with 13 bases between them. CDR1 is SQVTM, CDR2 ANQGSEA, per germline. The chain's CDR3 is CSAGFLSTGELFF. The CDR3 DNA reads TGCAGCGCCGGTTTCTTAAGCACCGGGGAGCTGTTTTTT.

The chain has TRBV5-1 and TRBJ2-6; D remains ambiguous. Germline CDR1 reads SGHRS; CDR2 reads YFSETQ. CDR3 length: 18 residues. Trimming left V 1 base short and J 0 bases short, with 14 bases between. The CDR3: CASSLSGSSGSGANVLTF. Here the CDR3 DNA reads TGCGCCAGCAGCTTGTCAGGCAGTTCCGGCTCTGGGGCCAACGTCCTGACTTTC.

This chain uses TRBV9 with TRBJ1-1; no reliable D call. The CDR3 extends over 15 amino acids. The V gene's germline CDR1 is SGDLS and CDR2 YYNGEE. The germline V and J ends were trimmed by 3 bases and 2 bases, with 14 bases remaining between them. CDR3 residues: CASSAFYGLNTEAFF. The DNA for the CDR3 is TGTGCCAGCAGCGCGTTTTATGGACTCAACACTGAAGCTTTCTTT.

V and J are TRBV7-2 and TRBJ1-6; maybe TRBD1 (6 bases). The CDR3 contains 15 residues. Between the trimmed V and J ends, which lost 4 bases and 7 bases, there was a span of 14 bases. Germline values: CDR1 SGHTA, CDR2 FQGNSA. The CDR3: CASSSSRDINSPLHF. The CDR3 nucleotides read TGTGCCAGCAGCTCGAGCCGGGACATCAATTCACCCCTCCACTTT.

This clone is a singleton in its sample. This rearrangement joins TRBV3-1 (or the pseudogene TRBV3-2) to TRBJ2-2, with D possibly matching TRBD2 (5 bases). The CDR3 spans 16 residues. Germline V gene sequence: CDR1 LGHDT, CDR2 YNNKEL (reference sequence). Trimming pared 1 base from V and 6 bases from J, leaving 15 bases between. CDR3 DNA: TGTGCCAGCAGCCAAGGGGCCGGACTCCCGGCCGGGGAGCTGTTTTTT. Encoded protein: CASSQGAGLPAGELFF.

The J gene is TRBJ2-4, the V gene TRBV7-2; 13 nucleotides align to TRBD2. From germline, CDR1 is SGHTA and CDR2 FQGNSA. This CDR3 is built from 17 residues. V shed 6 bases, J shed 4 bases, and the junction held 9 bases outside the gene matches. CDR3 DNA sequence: TGTGCCAGCAGTGGTACTAGCGGGGGGGGTATAAAAAACATTCAGTACTTC. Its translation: CASSGTSGGGIKNIQYF.